The 11 T cell receptor beta chains below all came from one sample that was sequenced in a study of blood T cell repertoires in COVID-19. The data were produced by immunoSEQ multiplex PCR, yet TCRdb's version contains in-frame clones alone and is incomplete. The table shows about 250,000 clones, with roughly 83% occurring only once. Sequences were obtained from peripheral blood. The receptors derive from a man older than 75 with acute or convalescent COVID-19.

This clone was seen only a few times. The V call is TRBV7-9, the J call TRBJ2-7, with TRBD2 as a possible D gene (7 bases). Germline lookup yields CDR1 SEHNR and CDR2 FQNEAQ (reference sequence). V was shortened by 5 bases and J by 0 bases, with 14 bases between the two germline ends. This CDR3 spans 15 amino acids. The CDR3 nucleotides are TGTGCCAGCAGCCCCGAGGGGGGGCCCTCCTACGAGCAGTACTTC. This sequence encodes CASSPEGGPSYEQYF.

CDR3 residues: CAWSAPGDRRRETEAFF. The CDR3 DNA sequence: TGTGCCTGGAGTGCCCCAGGGGACAGGAGGAGAGAAACTGAAGCTTTCTTT. V and J are TRBV30 and TRBJ1-1, with 8 bases matching TRBD1. This CDR3 contains 17 residues. Trimming at V came to 1 base and at J to 5 bases, leaving 15 bases not matched to a gene. Per germline, CDR1 GTSNPN and CDR2 SVGIG (reference sequence).

A single count supports this clone. The V and J genes are TRBV30 and TRBJ2-7; D possibly corresponds to TRBD1 (6 bases). V lost 3 bases and J 1 base, leaving 13 bases between the germline ends. From germline, CDR1 is GTSNPN and CDR2 SVGIG (reference sequence). The CDR3 has 14 amino acids. The CDR3 region is CAWSDLTGSYEQYF. The CDR3 DNA sequence: TGTGCCTGGAGCGATCTCACAGGGTCCTACGAGCAGTACTTC.

CDR3 loop: CATSDLENEQFF. The CDR3 DNA follows: TGTGCCACCAGTGATTTAGAGAATGAGCAGTTCTTC. The V call is TRBV24-1, the J call TRBJ2-1; D not resolved. The V end lost 1 base, the J end lost 7 bases, and 4 bases lay between the germline ends. Per the germline V gene, CDR1 is KGHDR and CDR2 is SFDVKD. The CDR3 length is 12 residues.

This chain links TRBV5-4 with TRBJ2-3, with no clear D. Trimming cost V 0 bases and J 1 base, with 9 bases left between them. The CDR3 sequence is 15 residues long. CDR1 is SGHNT and CDR2 is YYREEE in the germline V gene (reference sequence). CDR3 loop: CASSLGLPRTDTQYF. The CDR3 DNA reads TGTGCCAGCAGCTTGGGACTTCCGCGCACAGATACGCAGTATTTT.

CDR3 nucleotide sequence: TGTGCCAGCAGTGAAGGAGGGCTTGGCAATCAGCCCCAGCATTTT. It codes for CASSEGGLGNQPQHF. This rearrangement joins TRBV25-1 to TRBJ1-5; D remains ambiguous. Trimming took off 2 bases at V and 2 bases at J, with 10 bases between the two ends. Germline V gene lookup returns CDR1 MGHDK and CDR2 SYGVNS. The CDR3 has 15 amino acids.

The rearrangement uses TRBV27 and TRBJ2-5; perhaps TRBD1 as D (5 bases). Trimming removed 1 base at V and 5 bases at J, with 14 bases between. Germline V gene data show CDR1 as MNHEY and CDR2 as SMNVEV (reference sequence). This CDR3 spans 15 amino acids. The CDR3 DNA reads as TGTGCCAGCAGTTTATTTTGGCAGGGCTGGGAGACCCAGTACTTC. Its translation: CASSLFWQGWETQYF.

The chain is built from TRBV19 and TRBJ2-6; 7 bases match TRBD1. Germline V gene lookup returns CDR1 LNHDA and CDR2 SQIVND (reference sequence). J was trimmed by 0 bases and V by 6 bases; bases with no gene match: 11. There are 18 residues in the CDR3. CDR3 sequence (DNA): TGTGCCAGTAGGGGACACGGGACAGCCTCCTCTGGGGCCAACGTCCTGACTTTC. Its protein product is CASRGHGTASSGANVLTF. Full variable domain (outside the CDR3, taken from reference TRBV19 and TRBJ2-6): DGGITQSPKYLFRKEGQNVTLSCEQNLNHDAMYWYRQDPGQGLRLIYYSQIVNDFQKGDIAEGYSVSREKKESFPLTVTSAQKNPTAFYLCASRGHGTASSGANVLTFGAGSRLTVL.

This sequence joins TRBV11-2 and TRBJ1-4; D possibly corresponds to TRBD1 (5 bases). The ends were cut back, 0 bases at V and 8 bases at J, with 16 bases in the middle. This CDR3 has 16 residues. Germline CDR1 and CDR2: SGHAT and FQNNGV. The CDR3 here is CASSLDPWGDGEKLFF. The DNA of the CDR3 is TGTGCCAGCAGCTTAGATCCCTGGGGGGATGGGGAAAAACTGTTTTTT.

The chain is built from TRBV13 and TRBJ2-7, with D maybe TRBD2 (6 bases). CDR3 length: 14 residues. Trimming removed 1 base from V and 2 bases from J, with 9 bases in between. In germline, CDR1 is PRHDT, CDR2 FYEKMQ (reference sequence). The CDR3 nucleotides read TGTGCCAGCAGCTTAGAACGGGAGACCTACGAGCAGTACTTC. As protein: CASSLERETYEQYF.

This chain uses TRBV6-5 with TRBJ2-2, with TRBD2 as a possible D gene (5 bases). This CDR3 is 13 amino acids long. Between the trimmed V and J ends, which lost 5 bases and 4 bases, there was a span of 8 bases. CDR1 MNHEY and CDR2 SVGAGI come from the germline V gene. CDR3 coding DNA: TGTGCCAGCAGTCCAGCGGTCACCGGGGAGCTGTTTTTT. It yields the protein CASSPAVTGELFF.